This TCR beta chain was sequenced for a study of OX40 agonist ivuxolimab in advanced cancers. On the study more broadly: The dose-escalation group included hepatocellular carcinoma, melanoma, renal cell carcinoma and head and neck cancer. People who had prior anti-PD-1, anti-PD-L1 or anti-CTLA-4 therapy could take part, and less than 50% had some. Study-wide results and limits: Clones of CD4+ and CD8+ blood T cells grew by week 6 at doses of 0.1 to 3.0 mg/kg. Normalized expansion of T-cell clones was also low for some nonresponders.

V gave up 1 base and J gave up 5 bases, with 12 bases separating them. The CDR3 loop spans 14 amino acids. Germline CDR1 SGDLS, CDR2 YYNGEE. The table came from immunoSEQ multiplex PCR; TCRdb's copy has only in-frame clones and leaves some out. Of fewer than 35,000 clones listed, 74% are singletons. In the case of this clone: Its specificity is not known.

The material was CD4+ or CD8+ T cells sorted from blood, obtained in a trial of the OX40 agonist ivuxolimab. This receptor was identified in an adult with an advanced solid tumor such as melanoma, head and neck, liver or kidney cancer. The V and J genes are TRBV9 and TRBJ1-1; a possible D gene is TRBD1 (5 bases). The CDR3 loop is CASSVWGVGTEAFF. The CDR3, as DNA: TGTGCCAGCAGCGTATGGGGGGTCGGGACTGAAGCTTTCTTT.